What follows describes a single T cell receptor (beta chain). The record originates from a study of blood T cell repertoires in COVID-19. Study background: COVID-19 samples collected from the United States, Italy and Spain covered acute and convalescent phases. From T cells, B-cell-depleted T cells, or PBMCs came the material, which was cDNA or gDNA.

V dropped 5 bases and J dropped 7 bases, with 8 bases sitting between them. The germline V gene has CDR1 SGHTA and CDR2 FQGTGA. This CDR3 contains 12 residues. Per the original methods: Reference gene primers were amplified, and this amplification served to estimate nucleated cell counts. TCRdb's table, derived via immunoSEQ multiplex PCR, lists solely in-frame clones and lacks some. Clone size and the V and J calls come from that table; the DNA yielded D and trimming. This repertoire shows fewer than 120,000 clones, approximately 65% found once; its top ten account for about 7.1%. The gene calls are TRBV7-3 and TRBJ2-2; no reliable D call. What was sequenced was peripheral blood. The clonotype was recovered from a woman aged 55-69 years with acute or convalescent COVID-19. CDR3 sequence (DNA): TGTGCCAGCAGCCGGGTAGGCGGGGAGCTGTTTTTT. It encodes CASSRVGGELFF. Together with reference TRBV7-3 and TRBJ2-2, the CDR3 gives the full variable domain: GAGVSQTPSNKVTEKGKYVELRCDPISGHTALYWYRQSLGQGPEFLIYFQGTGAADDSGLPNDRFFAVRPEGSVSTLKIQRTERGDSAVYLCASSRVGGELFFGEGSRLTVL.